The 6 T cell receptor beta chains listed next were all sequenced from one sample in a study of cytomegalovirus exposure and HLA in healthy donors. With 60 Vbeta and 13 Jbeta primers, the PCR was carried out. This table comes from immunoSEQ multiplex PCR, and its TCRdb copy is limited to in-frame clones, with some not included. The repertoire has roughly 120,000 clones, about 81% of them found once; the top ten carry 1.1%. Sequencing used PBMCs. All receptors come from a woman in her 30s in good health and CMV-seronegative.

The rearrangement uses TRBV4-1 and TRBJ2-2; D is uncertain. Germline CDR1 MGHRA, CDR2 YSYEKL. Trimming took off 4 bases at V and 7 bases at J, with 13 bases between the two ends. This CDR3 has 14 amino acids. The CDR3 nucleotides are TGCGCCAGCAGCCCGTACCTTTACGGCGGGGAGCTGTTTTTT. Protein: CASSPYLYGGELFF.

The chain combines TRBV19 with TRBJ2-6; 7 nucleotides match TRBD2. This CDR3 spans 17 amino acids. The V gene's germline CDR1 is LNHDA and CDR2 SQIVND (reference sequence). Unmatched junction bases numbered 3, after V lost 0 bases and J lost 1 base. CDR3 bases: TGTGCCAGTAGTATAGAACTAGCGAGTTCTGGGGCCAACGTCCTGACTTTC. It codes for CASSIELASSGANVLTF.

The V gene is TRBV11-2, the J gene TRBJ2-3, with 12 bases lining up with TRBD2. Germline CDR1 SGHAT, CDR2 FQNNGV. With V trimmed by 3 bases and J by 1 base, 11 bases remained unmatched. The CDR3 is 19 amino acids. CDR3 sequence: CASSLWLAGGLRGTDTQYF. DNA of the CDR3: TGTGCCAGCAGCTTGTGGCTAGCGGGAGGGCTTCGGGGCACAGATACGCAGTATTTT.

The rearrangement links TRBV7-3 to TRBJ2-3; perhaps TRBD2 as D (6 bases). This CDR3 has 15 residues. CDR1 is SGHTA, CDR2 FQGTGA, per germline. The ends were cut back, 5 bases at V and 4 bases at J, with 16 bases in the middle. As DNA, the CDR3 is TGTGCCAGCAGCCTGACTAGTTCCTCCCCAGATACGCAGTATTTT. Translated, it gives CASSLTSSSPDTQYF.

The V call is TRBV29-1, the J call TRBJ2-2; D uncertain. The CDR3 totals 14 residues. Per the germline V gene, CDR1 is SQVTM and CDR2 is ANQGSEA. The V and J ends lost 0 bases and 5 bases respectively, with 10 bases between them. This CDR3 reads CSVEDLSRTGELFF. The CDR3 DNA follows: TGCAGCGTTGAAGATCTGTCCAGGACCGGGGAGCTGTTTTTT.

CDR3 DNA sequence: TGTGCTAGTGGTTTGGTAGTGGGACAGGGGGCTTGGGAGCAGTACTTC. This codes for CASGLVVGQGAWEQYF. The chain has TRBV12-5 and TRBJ2-7; 12 nucleotides match TRBD1. The CDR3 is 16 amino acids. Germline V gene sequence: CDR1 LGHNT, CDR2 FRNRAP. The V gene end was trimmed by 0 bases and the J gene end by 7 bases; junction bases not matched to a gene: 7.